Listed below are T cell receptor beta chains from one sample, sequenced in a study of T cells after posttransplantation cyclophosphamide. Sequencing used immunoSEQ multiplex PCR; TCRdb keeps in-frame clones, though not all of them. The repertoire includes about 43,000 clones, around 90% of them detected once, and about 2.5% sits in the top ten. Source: PBMCs, taken around 63 days after allogeneic stem cell transplant with posttransplant cyclophosphamide. The receptors were gathered from a male patient aged 60-69 years who received an allogeneic stem cell transplant from a related donor and was CMV-positive. A share of the T cells may be of graft donor origin. Each CDR3 is given with its conserved first and last residue. A D gene is named only where the DNA matches it firmly. Expanded clones get a size class; other rows say once, few or many, or leave the size out.

J,D,size,V,CDR3,DNA
TRBJ1-4,.,.,TRBV7-9,CATSTALESNEKLFF,TGTGCTACATCGACTGCTCTGGAGTCTAATGAAAAACTGTTTTTT
TRBJ2-2,.,once,TRBV6-6,CASSPRQANTGELFF,TGTGCCAGCAGCCCCCGACAGGCGAACACCGGGGAGCTGTTTTTT
TRBJ2-2,.,.,TRBV5-1,CASSTDGTYTGELFF,TGCGCCAGCAGCACCGACGGGACATACACCGGGGAGCTGTTTTTT
TRBJ2-5,TRBD2,.,TRBV9,CASSVGTSSGYGETQYF,TGTGCCAGCAGCGTCGGGACTAGCTCAGGATATGGCGAGACCCAGTACTTC
TRBJ1-1,TRBD1,.,TRBV18,CASSPRRTGVGEDGEAFF,TGTGCCAGCTCACCACGGAGGACAGGGGTTGGTGAGGATGGTGAAGCTTTCTTT
TRBJ1-4,TRBD1,.,TRBV30,CAWSVPGTGPKKLFF,TGTGCCTGGAGTGTACCCGGGACAGGTCCAAAAAAACTGTTTTTT
TRBJ1-5,.,.,TRBV4-1,CASSQVGEVTQHF,TGCGCCAGCAGCCAAGTGGGAGAAGTCACCCAGCATTTT
TRBJ2-3,TRBD2,.,TRBV6-6,CASSSVTSRPDTQYF,TGTGCCAGCAGTTCCGTGACTAGCAGGCCAGATACGCAGTATTTT
TRBJ1-1,.,few,TRBV25-1,CASNGQLNTEAFF,TGTGCCAGCAATGGACAGTTGAACACTGAAGCTTTCTTT
TRBJ2-2,.,.,TRBV19,CASSGQNTGELFF,TGTGCCAGTAGCGGACAGAACACCGGGGAGCTGTTTTTT
TRBJ1-5,TRBD1,.,TRBV18,CASSPQGASNQPQHF,TGTGCCAGCTCACCGCAGGGGGCAAGCAATCAGCCCCAGCATTTT
TRBJ1-2,.,.,TRBV29-1,CSVELDRLEGGGYTF,TGCAGCGTTGAATTAGACAGGCTTGAAGGAGGCGGCTACACCTTC
TRBJ1-2,.,.,TRBV7-9,CASSLGLGRGYTF,TGTGCCAGCAGCTTAGGTTTGGGGAGAGGCTACACCTTC
TRBJ2-1,.,.,TRBV2,CASSGESPFYNEQFF,TGTGCCAGCAGTGGCGAAAGCCCATTTTACAATGAGCAGTTCTTC
TRBJ2-2,.,.,TRBV29-1,CSVEGDSTGELFF,TGCAGCGTTGAAGGTGACAGCACCGGGGAGCTGTTTTTT
TRBJ1-6,.,few,TRBV7-9,CASSLEGNSPLHF,TGTGCCAGCAGCTTAGAGGGGAATTCACCCCTCCACTTT
TRBJ1-6,TRBD1,once,TRBV5-1,CASRPVYRGLSPLHF,TGCGCCAGCAGACCAGTATACAGGGGGCTTTCACCCCTCCACTTT
TRBJ2-1,TRBD1,.,TRBV5-1,CASSRGQGDDEQFF,TGCGCCAGCAGTAGGGGACAGGGGGATGATGAGCAGTTCTTC
TRBJ2-3,TRBD2,.,TRBV2,CAILAGASVTQYF,TGTGCCATCTTAGCGGGGGCCTCTGTTACGCAGTATTTT
TRBJ2-5,TRBD2,.,TRBV5-4,CASSLGTSQETQYF,TGTGCCAGCAGCTTGGGGACTAGTCAAGAGACCCAGTACTTC
TRBJ1-1,.,.,TRBV5-1,CASSLGFLSRENTEAFF,TGCGCCAGCAGCTTGGGGTTTTTGAGCAGGGAGAACACTGAAGCTTTCTTT
TRBJ2-5,.,.,TRBV4-1,CASSQWAGQETQYF,TGCGCCAGCAGCCAATGGGCGGGCCAAGAGACCCAGTACTTC
TRBJ2-5,TRBD2,.,TRBV5-1,CASSLELAGEETQYF,TGCGCCAGCAGCTTGGAACTAGCGGGGGAAGAGACCCAGTACTTC
TRBJ2-6,.,.,TRBV4-1,CASSQAGLTRNPGANVLTF,TGCGCCAGCAGCCAGGCAGGGCTAACCCGCAACCCTGGGGCCAACGTCCTGACTTTC
TRBJ2-1,.,.,TRBV4-1,CASSPTEGREQFF,TGCGCCAGCAGCCCCACCGAGGGTAGGGAGCAGTTCTTC
TRBJ1-5,.,.,TRBV6-1,CASSAQGLNQPQHF,TGTGCCAGCAGTGCCCAGGGGCTCAATCAGCCCCAGCATTTT
TRBJ2-3,TRBD1,.,TRBV19,CASRPFRDSDSDTQYF,TGTGCCAGTAGACCATTTAGGGACAGCGACTCAGATACGCAGTATTTT
TRBJ1-6,.,.,TRBV6-6,CASSYFGGAGSPLHF,TGTGCCAGCAGTTACTTTGGGGGCGCAGGTTCACCCCTCCACTTT
TRBJ2-5,.,.,TRBV9,CASRPFGDSAETQYF,TGTGCCAGCAGACCTTTCGGGGATTCTGCGGAGACCCAGTACTTC
TRBJ2-7,.,.,TRBV19,CASSILATSYEQYF,TGTGCCAGTAGTATACTAGCAACTTCCTACGAGCAGTACTTC
TRBJ1-3,.,once,TRBV7-6,CASSLSGNQPGNTIYF,TGTGCCAGCAGCTTATCAGGGAACCAACCTGGAAACACCATATATTTT
TRBJ2-5,TRBD2,.,TRBV15,CATSRPLAGGETQYF,TGTGCCACCAGCAGACCACTGGCGGGGGGGGAGACCCAGTACTTC
TRBJ2-1,.,.,TRBV7-6,CASSSGGSEQFF,TGTGCCAGCAGCTCCGGAGGGAGTGAGCAGTTCTTC
TRBJ1-3,.,.,TRBV6-1,CASTLDRNSGNTIYF,TGTGCCAGCACCCTGGACAGAAACTCTGGAAACACCATATATTTT
TRBJ2-3,.,.,TRBV4-2,CASSQEQGGFIDTQYF,TGTGCCAGCAGCCAAGAACAAGGCGGATTCATTGATACGCAGTATTTT
TRBJ2-7,.,.,TRBV5-1,CASSLAPTGRRAEQYF,TGCGCCAGCAGCTTGGCCCCAACAGGGCGACGAGCCGAGCAGTACTTC
TRBJ1-4,.,.,TRBV29-1,CSVGEQINEKLFF,TGCAGCGTTGGTGAACAGATTAATGAAAAACTGTTTTTT
TRBJ1-4,.,.,TRBV2,CASLPGGATNEKLFF,TGTGCCAGCTTACCCGGCGGGGCGACTAATGAAAAACTGTTTTTT
TRBJ1-2,.,.,TRBV20-1,CSASFDYGYTF,TGCAGTGCTAGCTTCGACTATGGCTACACCTTC
TRBJ1-1,TRBD1,.,TRBV18,CASGQGDQGEAFF,TGTGCCAGCGGACAGGGGGATCAGGGTGAAGCTTTCTTT
TRBJ1-6,.,.,TRBV30,CAWGRQNNSPLHF,TGTGCCTGGGGTAGACAGAATAATTCACCCCTCCACTTT
TRBJ2-2,.,.,TRBV27,CASSLYGGSNTGELFF,TGTGCCAGCAGTTTATACGGAGGGTCGAACACCGGGGAGCTGTTTTTT
TRBJ1-1,.,.,TRBV29-1,CSVETRVRMVGDTEAFF,TGCAGCGTTGAAACCAGGGTACGAATGGTAGGGGACACTGAAGCTTTCTTT
TRBJ1-5,.,.,TRBV12-5,CASALTGDQPQHF,TGTGCTAGTGCTTTGACGGGAGATCAGCCCCAGCATTTT